These 9 T cell receptor beta chains share one sample of origin, sequenced in a study of shared clonotypes between healthy human individuals. Some clones are missing from TCRdb's copy, which holds only in-frame ones; the method was immunoSEQ multiplex PCR. The sample shows approximately 1,000,000 clones, around three quarters of them seen only once. The material sequenced was memory CD4+ T cells from PBMCs. Subset defined: CD45RA-negative fraction. The receptors shown here come from a man aged 18 to 30 in good health. Some clones in this sample may be carry-over from other donors' samples.

The chain couples TRBV7-3 to TRBJ1-1, with 11 bases aligning to TRBD1. Germline assignment: CDR1 SGHTA and CDR2 FQGTGA. Trimming took 5 bases from V and 4 from J; bases not matched to a gene: 9. This CDR3 is 16 amino acids long. CDR3 coding DNA: TGTGCCAGCAGCCCCGGGACAGGGGGAGGTGGCACTGAAGCTTTCTTT. Translating gives CASSPGTGGGGTEAFF.

The gene calls are TRBV29-1 and TRBJ1-1, with 7 bases identical to TRBD1. Germline lookup yields CDR1 SQVTM and CDR2 ANQGSEA. The V gene end was trimmed by 8 bases and the J gene end by 1 base; junction bases not matched to a gene: 7. The CDR3 has 13 residues. DNA for the CDR3: TGCAGCACCAGACAGGGATCGAACACTGAAGCTTTCTTT. Translated, it gives CSTRQGSNTEAFF.

This chain uses TRBV4-2 with TRBJ2-7; D uncertain. Germline V CDR1 and CDR2: LGHNA, YNFKEQ. The V end was cut by 2 bases, the J end by 6 bases, with 14 bases between. CDR3 length: 14 amino acids. CDR3 nucleotide sequence: TGTGCCAGCAGCCAAAGATTAGTAACGGGCGAGCAGTACTTC. Amino acid sequence: CASSQRLVTGEQYF.

The V and J genes are TRBV30 and TRBJ2-5, with D hard to call. The CDR3 has 12 residues. With 3 bases removed from V and 4 bases from J, the gap between germline ends came to 9 bases. Per the germline V gene, CDR1 is GTSNPN and CDR2 is SVGIG (reference sequence). The CDR3 DNA is TGTGCCTGGAGACGGGTGAGAGAGACCCAGTACTTC. This codes for CAWRRVRETQYF.

In the case of this clone: At the DNA level, this CDR3 is encoded by other sequences in the same sample as well. V usage is TRBV28 and J usage is TRBJ1-3; D is perhaps TRBD1 (5 bases). This CDR3 region has 15 residues. Per germline, CDR1 MDHEN and CDR2 SYDVKM. V lost 5 bases to trimming and J lost 4 bases, with 15 bases between them. CDR3 in amino acids: CASSTPGGVGNTIYF. The CDR3 DNA sequence: TGTGCCAGCAGTACCCCGGGAGGGGTAGGAAACACCATATATTTT. Variable domain in full (rest from reference TRBV28 and TRBJ1-3): DVKVTQSSRYLVKRTGEKVFLECVQDMDHENMFWYRQDPGLGLRLIYFSYDVKMKEKGDIPEGYSVSREKKERFSLILESASTNQTSMYLCASSTPGGVGNTIYFGEGSWLTVV.

About this clone itself: The sample contains more than one DNA sequence encoding this CDR3. The gene calls are TRBV5-1 and TRBJ1-2; D not certain. Germline V CDR1 and CDR2: SGHRS, YFSETQ. With 0 bases removed from V and 3 bases from J, the gap between germline ends came to 6 bases. The length of the CDR3 is 13 residues. The CDR3 spells CASSLAADYGYTF. The CDR3 DNA sequence: TGCGCCAGCAGCTTGGCCGCTGACTATGGCTACACCTTC.

This rearrangement joins TRBV6-1 to TRBJ2-1; TRBD1 matches at 9 bases. With 6 bases clipped from V and 8 bases from J, the junction kept 8 bases outside the gene matches. The CDR3 runs to 14 residues. CDR1 MNHNS and CDR2 SASEGT come from the germline V gene. CDR3 sequence (DNA): TGTGCCAGCAGAGCCCCGGACAGGGGCGATGAGCAGTTCTTC. Translating gives CASRAPDRGDEQFF.

The genes are TRBV6-1 and TRBJ1-1; D not certain. CDR3 size: 12 residues. V was clipped by 2 bases and J by 8 bases, with 9 bases between them. Germline-derived CDR1 and CDR2 are MNHNS and SASEGT. CDR3 amino acids: CASSERVWEAFF. CDR3 DNA: TGTGCCAGCAGTGAAAGAGTATGGGAAGCTTTCTTT.

The genes are TRBV21-1 and TRBJ2-7; the D segment call TRBD2 is taken from the table without a DNA check. TRBV21-1 is a pseudogene segment. The CDR3 contains 17 residues. CDR3 residues: CASIRKGERESSYEQYF. The CDR3 DNA reads as TGTGCCAGCATTAGAAAAGGAGAGCGGGAAAGCTCCTACGAGCAGTACTTC.